This T cell receptor beta chain was obtained from a study of blood T cell repertoires in COVID-19. Overall study context: Spain, Italy and the United States supplied samples that represented acute and convalescent COVID-19. PBMCs, B-cell-depleted T cells, or T cells were the source of the cDNA or gDNA that made up the material.

This clone was seen more than once but under ten times. The V and J ends lost 5 bases and 4 bases respectively, with 17 bases between them. The CDR3 has 16 amino acids. Per the germline V gene, CDR1 is MNHEY and CDR2 is SVGEGT. In the authors' methods: Reference gene primer amplification gave nucleated cell count estimates. Sequencing used immunoSEQ multiplex PCR; TCRdb keeps in-frame clones, though not all of them. V, J and clone size derive from that table, while D and trimming were established from the DNA sequence. Among about 400,000 clones, around 90% were seen once, and the ten largest hold approximately 1.2%.

The V and J genes are TRBV6-2 or TRBV6-3 and TRBJ2-2; tentatively, D is TRBD2 (7 bases). This TCR derives from a man in his forties with acute or convalescent COVID-19. Sequencing was carried out using peripheral blood. CDR3 nucleotide sequence: TGTGCCAGCAGTCTGGGGGGGGACAAAATCACCGGGGAGCTGTTTTTT. Its translation: CASSLGGDKITGELFF.